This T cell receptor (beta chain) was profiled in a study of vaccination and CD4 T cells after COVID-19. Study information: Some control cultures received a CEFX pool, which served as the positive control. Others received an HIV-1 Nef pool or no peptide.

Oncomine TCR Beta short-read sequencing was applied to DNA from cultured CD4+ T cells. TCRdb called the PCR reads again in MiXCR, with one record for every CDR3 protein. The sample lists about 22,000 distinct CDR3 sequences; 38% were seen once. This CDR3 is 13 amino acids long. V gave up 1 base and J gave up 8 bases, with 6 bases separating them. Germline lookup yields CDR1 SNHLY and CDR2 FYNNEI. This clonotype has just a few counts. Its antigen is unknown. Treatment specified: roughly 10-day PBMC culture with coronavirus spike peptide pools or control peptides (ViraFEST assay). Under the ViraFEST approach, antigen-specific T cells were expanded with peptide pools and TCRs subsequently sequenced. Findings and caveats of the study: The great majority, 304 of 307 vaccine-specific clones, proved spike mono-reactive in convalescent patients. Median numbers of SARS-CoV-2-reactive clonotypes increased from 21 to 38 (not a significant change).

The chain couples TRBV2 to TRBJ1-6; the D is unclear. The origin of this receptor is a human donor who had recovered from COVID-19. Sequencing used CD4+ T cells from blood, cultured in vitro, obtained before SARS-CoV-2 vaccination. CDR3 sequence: CASSEDSYSPLHF. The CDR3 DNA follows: TGTGCCAGCAGTGAAGATTCGTATTCACCCCTCCACTTT.